The subject of this entry is one TCR beta chain. Per the original data handling: Reference gene primer amplification gave estimated nucleated cell counts. Profiling relied on immunoSEQ multiplex PCR, and the TCRdb table lists in-frame clones only, not all of them. That table gives V, J and clone size, and the DNA gave D and trimming. This repertoire shows fewer than 300,000 clones, approximately 84% found once; its top ten account for 15% to 17%. V shed 1 base and J shed 6 bases, with 10 bases lying between them. Germline assignment: CDR1 SGHTA and CDR2 FQGNSA. This CDR3 region has 15 residues. Seattle patients were enrolled while actively infected and followed longitudinally. The record originates from a study of blood T cell repertoires in COVID-19.

The sample was peripheral blood. The V and J genes are TRBV7-2 and TRBJ1-6, with unresolved D. The source is a person aged 70 to 85 with COVID-19, enrolled during active disease. The chain's CDR3 is CASSLGGLVNSPLHF. In nucleotides, the CDR3 is TGTGCCAGCAGCTTAGGAGGGCTGGTTAATTCACCCCTCCACTTT.